Below, 19 T cell receptor beta chains from the same sample are listed, as sequenced in a study of human T cells and chemical hapten exposure. In TCRdb, the RACE reads were re-called with MiXCR into one record per CDR3 protein. Among about 80,000 distinct CDR3 sequences listed, roughly 10% were seen once. The time point is: patch test 2, 6 weeks after DPC sensitization. The treatment denotes: therapeutic diphenylcyclopropenone sensitization with weekly scalp DPC. The specimen was whole blood, collected in connection with sensitization to the hapten diphenylcyclopropenone (DPC). These receptors were taken from a woman in her twenties or thirties with alopecia areata. Some clones in this sample may be carry-over from other donors' samples.

This clonotype was observed many times. J is TRBJ1-1 and V is TRBV12-3 or TRBV12-4; D remains unclear. The V end lost 6 bases, the J end lost 3 bases, and 14 bases lay between the germline ends. The CDR3 length is 14 residues. Written as DNA, the CDR3 is TGTGCCAGCAGCCAAGGGAGGGCGGACACTGAAGCTTTCTTT. The encoded protein is CASSQGRADTEAFF.

This clonotype was detected many times. This chain connects TRBV4-3 to TRBJ2-1, with 8 bases identical to TRBD1. The CDR3 consists of 15 residues. From germline, CDR1 is LGHNA and CDR2 YSLEER. V trimming: 4 bases; J trimming: 3 bases; junction bases outside the gene matches: 5. The CDR3 DNA sequence: TGCGCCAGCAGCCGAACCGGGACAGGCTACAATGAGCAGTTCTTC. Protein sequence: CASSRTGTGYNEQFF.

There are many counts of this clonotype. The CDR3 is CASSPTGRGAGELFF. CDR3 bases: TGTGCCAGCAGCCCCACCGGGCGAGGAGCCGGGGAGCTGTTTTTT. V is TRBV7-6 and J is TRBJ2-2; D is undetermined. V dropped 5 bases and J dropped 6 bases, with 16 bases sitting between them. There are 15 residues in the CDR3. CDR1 is SGHVS and CDR2 is FNYEAQ in the germline V gene.

The CDR3: CASSLKGANTEAFF. The DNA of the CDR3 is TGTGCCAGCAGCTTGAAGGGGGCTAACACTGAAGCTTTCTTT. The chain has TRBV5-4 and TRBJ1-1, with TRBD1 identical over 7 bases. The ends lost 1 base at V and 2 bases at J; junction bases unmatched: 2. CDR3 length equals 14 residues. The germline CDR1 and CDR2 sequences are SGHNT and YYREEE (reference sequence). Based on the CDR3 plus reference TRBV5-4 and TRBJ1-1, the full variable domain is ETGVTQSPTHLIKTRGQQVTLRCSSQSGHNTVSWYQQALGQGPQFIFQYYREEENGRGNFPPRFSGLQFPNYSSELNVNALELDDSALYLCASSLKGANTEAFFGQGTRLTVV.

The table lists this clonotype with many counts. The chain links TRBV2 to TRBJ1-3; 12 positions agree with TRBD1. Germline CDR1 is SNHLY and CDR2 is FYNNEI. V was pared by 8 bases and J by 2 bases, with 4 bases of the junction left unmatched. The CDR3 is 15 residues long. The CDR3 sequence: CASGGQGATGNTIYF. The CDR3 DNA follows: TGTGCCAGCGGGGGACAGGGGGCAACTGGAAACACCATATATTTT.

This clonotype was seen a few times. This chain uses TRBV15 with TRBJ2-5, with D maybe TRBD1 (6 bases). The CDR3 is 15 residues long. The germline CDR1 and CDR2 sequences are LNHNV and YYDKDF (reference sequence). Trimming cost V 3 bases and J 1 base, with 12 bases left between them. CDR3: CATSRTQGPQETQYF. CDR3 nucleotides: TGTGCCACCAGCAGGACACAGGGACCCCAAGAGACCCAGTACTTC.

This clonotype came up a few times. This CDR3 is CASSLSGRAYEQYF. For the CDR3, the DNA is TGTGCCAGCAGCTTGAGTGGGAGGGCTTACGAGCAGTACTTC. V is TRBV5-4 and J is TRBJ2-7; TRBD2 matches 7 bases. The CDR3 runs to 14 residues. Germline V lookup: CDR1 SGHNT, CDR2 YYREEE (reference sequence). V lost 1 base, J lost 4 bases, and 5 bases stayed unmatched. The variable domain in full, with the rest retrieved from reference TRBV5-4 and TRBJ2-7, is ETGVTQSPTHLIKTRGQQVTLRCSSQSGHNTVSWYQQALGQGPQFIFQYYREEENGRGNFPPRFSGLQFPNYSSELNVNALELDDSALYLCASSLSGRAYEQYFGPGTRLTVT.

CDR3 region: CASSLLSLRPGNTIYF. The CDR3 nucleotides are TGTGCCAGCAGCTTACTGTCCCTAAGGCCGGGAAACACCATATATTTT. This chain joins TRBV7-2 and TRBJ1-3; D is ambiguous. The CDR3 spans 16 residues. The V end lost 2 bases, the J end lost 4 bases, and 15 bases lay between the germline ends. Germline CDR1 and CDR2: SGHTA and FQGNSA.

This clonotype was seen many times. The chain employs TRBV10-3 and TRBJ1-6; D uncertain. The germline V and J ends were trimmed by 2 bases and 9 bases, with 14 bases remaining between them. In germline, CDR1 is ENHRY, CDR2 SYGVKD. This CDR3 has 15 residues. The CDR3 is CAISEEISAISPLHF. The CDR3 DNA sequence: TGTGCCATCAGTGAGGAAATCTCCGCGATTTCACCCCTCCACTTT.

This clonotype was counted at least ten times. This rearrangement joins TRBV28 to TRBJ1-6; 7 bases agree with TRBD1. CDR3 length: 15 residues. In germline, CDR1 is MDHEN, CDR2 SYDVKM. V gave up 5 bases and J gave up 10 bases; unmatched junction bases: 11. Here the CDR3 reads CASSDRDRVGSPLHF. The DNA for the CDR3 is TGTGCCAGCAGTGACCGAGACAGGGTTGGATCACCCCTCCACTTT.

As for this clonotype: A much more abundant neighbour one base away suggests this may be a read error. The rearrangement joins TRBV29-1 to TRBJ1-2, with 8 bases lining up with TRBD1. Germline V gene lookup returns CDR1 SQVTM and CDR2 ANQGSEA. This CDR3 region has 13 residues. V shed 6 bases and J 10 bases; nucleotides not matched to a gene: 13. The CDR3 sequence is CSVLTWTGYDYTF. The CDR3 nucleotides read TGCAGCGTATTAACCTGGACAGGGTACGACTACACCTTC.

The chain couples TRBV7-2 to TRBJ2-3; D might be TRBD1 (5 bases). The V gene lost 2 bases and the J gene lost 3 bases, with 9 bases spanning the gap. Germline V gene sequence: CDR1 SGHTA, CDR2 FQGNSA. This CDR3 comprises 14 residues. The CDR3 sequence: CASSLSAGTDTQYF. The CDR3 coding sequence is TGTGCCAGCAGCTTATCGGCAGGGACAGATACGCAGTATTTT.

V and J are TRBV7-2 and TRBJ1-1; D not certain. The V end was cut by 4 bases, the J end by 12 bases, with 18 bases between. Germline CDR1 and CDR2: SGHTA and FQGNSA. There are 13 residues in the CDR3. The CDR3 region is CASSSTPGTAPFF. The CDR3 bases are TGTGCCAGCAGCTCCACTCCTGGTACAGCCCCTTTCTTT. Based on the CDR3 plus reference TRBV7-2 and TRBJ1-1, the full variable domain is GAGVSQSPSNKVTEKGKDVELRCDPISGHTALYWYRQSLGQGLEFLIYFQGNSAPDKSGLPSDRFSAERTGGSVSTLTIQRTQQEDSAVYLCASSSTPGTAPFFGQGTRLTVV.

This clonotype was counted ten times or more. This rearrangement joins TRBV28 to TRBJ1-5, with a tentative D call TRBD1 (6 bases). CDR1 is MDHEN and CDR2 is SYDVKM in the germline V gene. The CDR3 covers 16 residues. V lost 1 base and J 1 base, leaving 11 bases between the germline ends. The CDR3 protein is CASSLFQGMSNQPQHF. Written as DNA, the CDR3 is TGTGCCAGCAGTTTATTCCAGGGGATGAGCAATCAGCCCCAGCATTTT.

Turning to this clonotype: Sequence at one end of the junction differs from germline and may be a read error. V and J are TRBV30 and TRBJ2-2; possible D gene TRBD1, 6 bases. Germline-derived CDR1 and CDR2 are GTSNPN and SVGIG (reference sequence). This CDR3 spans 14 amino acids. The CDR3, as DNA: TGTGCCTGGACTATGACAGGAGCCACCGGGGACCTGTTTTTT. Protein product: CAWTMTGATGDLFF.

This clonotype occurred many times. The V gene is TRBV9, the J gene TRBJ1-3, with D perhaps matching TRBD1 (5 bases). Germline CDR1 is SGDLS and CDR2 is YYNGEE. V lost 0 bases and J 1 base, leaving 17 bases between the germline ends. The CDR3 extends over 18 amino acids. The CDR3 here is CASSVATGRSLSGNTIYF. DNA for the CDR3: TGTGCCAGCAGCGTAGCTACGGGACGGTCCTTGTCTGGAAACACCATATATTTT.

A remark on this clonotype: This may come from a read error, since a much larger clone is one base off. This chain uses TRBV20-1 with TRBJ2-7; possibly TRBD1 for D (6 bases). Per the germline V gene, CDR1 is DFQATT and CDR2 is SNEGSKA (reference sequence). The CDR3 is made up of 14 amino acids. The chain's CDR3 is CTATRQASTYEQYF. The CDR3 bases are TGCACTGCTACCAGACAGGCCTCTACCTACGAGCAGTACTTC.

The rearrangement joins TRBV19 to TRBJ1-4; D is uncertain. V lost 5 bases to trimming and J lost 5 bases, with 9 bases between them. The CDR3 spans 13 residues. Germline V lookup: CDR1 LNHDA, CDR2 SQIVND (reference sequence). This CDR3 is CASSLRRNEKLFF. The CDR3 DNA sequence: TGTGCCAGTAGTCTCCGGCGGAATGAAAAACTGTTTTTT.

This clonotype occurred a few times. The rearrangement joins TRBV20-1 to TRBJ1-6; no clear D. Trimming cost V 3 bases and J 4 bases, with 10 bases left between them. In germline, CDR1 is DFQATT, CDR2 SNEGSKA (reference sequence). This CDR3 is 14 amino acids long. The CDR3: CSASLSQYNSPLHF. DNA of the CDR3: TGCAGTGCTAGCTTATCGCAGTATAATTCACCCCTCCACTTT.